The next 21 T cell receptor beta chains were all read from a single sample in a study of monozygotic twins with inflammatory bowel disease (dated by TCRdb to between 2019 and 2020). To prepare the library, 5' RACE was applied. The reads were generated on an Illumina HiSeq 2500. After TCRdb reprocessed the reads, each CDR3 protein sequence was kept as one row, without DNA. In this sample's table one finds approximately 330,000 distinct CDR3 sequences. Around 2% of the sample is in the top ten clones. Material for sequencing was blood. The receptors originated from a human donor with ulcerative colitis or Crohn's disease, or a healthy co-twin of an affected twin (not recorded which).

The chain joins TRBV6-2 or TRBV6-3 to TRBJ2-7; the TCRdb D gene call, TRBD1, has no DNA to confirm it. This CDR3 has 15 amino acids. In germline, CDR1 is MNHEY, CDR2 SVGEGT. The chain's CDR3 is CASSYRARVPYEQYF.

The J gene is TRBJ2-3, the V gene TRBV25-1; the TCRdb call, TRBD2, lacks DNA for checking. Germline V gene sequence: CDR1 MGHDK, CDR2 SYGVNS. CDR3 length: 16 residues. The CDR3 here is CASSPSPLAVTDTQYF. The whole variable domain, remainder taken from reference TRBV25-1 and TRBJ2-3, is EADIYQTPRYLVIGTGKKITLECSQTMGHDKMYWYQQDPGMELHLIHYSYGVNSTEKGDLSSESTVSRIRTEHFPLTLESARPSHTSQYLCASSPSPLAVTDTQYFGPGTRLTVL.

This rearrangement joins TRBV12-3 or TRBV12-4 to TRBJ2-7; TCRdb picks TRBD2, but there is no DNA to check that call. The CDR3 contains 14 residues. The CDR3: CASSRVGLTYEQYF.

The rearrangement joins TRBV6-1 to TRBJ2-5. Germline V lookup: CDR1 MNHNS, CDR2 SASEGT. This CDR3 comprises 15 residues. CDR3 residues: CASSALQSRLWTQYF.

The chain has TRBV12-3 or TRBV12-4 and TRBJ1-5. This CDR3 has 15 amino acids. CDR3 region: CASSLGSGSNQPQHF.

The chain has TRBV5-1 and TRBJ2-3; as DNA is missing, the TRBD2 call by TCRdb cannot be tested. The CDR3 loop spans 14 amino acids. Germline V lookup: CDR1 SGHRS, CDR2 YFSETQ. The CDR3 sequence: CASSLSGYTDTQYF.

The chain combines TRBV25-1 with TRBJ1-2; TCRdb calls TRBD1, which cannot be checked without DNA. Germline CDR1 reads MGHDK; CDR2 reads SYGVNS. CDR3 length equals 11 residues. Here the CDR3 reads CASSLGVGYTF.

Here the CDR3 reads CASSLVFAPNTGELFF. The V gene is TRBV7-2, the J gene TRBJ2-2. Germline V CDR1 and CDR2: SGHTA, FQGNSA. This CDR3 spans 16 amino acids.

The chain couples TRBV5-1 to TRBJ2-3; TCRdb indicates TRBD1, and absent DNA this call remains unverified. The CDR3 is 14 amino acids. CDR1 and CDR2 (germline): SGHRS, YFSETQ. The CDR3 loop is CASSEGTDTDTQYF.

The rearrangement joins TRBV27 to TRBJ1-1; there is no DNA to check the TCRdb D call of TRBD1. Germline V lookup: CDR1 MNHEY, CDR2 SMNVEV (reference sequence). This CDR3 is 16 amino acids long. CDR3 sequence reads: CASSSGYTGGSTEAFF.

The genes are TRBV20-1 and TRBJ2-7; TCRdb returns TRBD1, unconfirmable since there is no DNA. CDR3 size: 14 residues. Germline V gene data show CDR1 as DFQATT and CDR2 as SNEGSKA (reference sequence). CDR3 loop: CSARAVQGAYEQYF.

V and J are TRBV27 and TRBJ1-3; checking the TCRdb D call of TRBD1 is not possible without DNA. Germline V gene lookup returns CDR1 MNHEY and CDR2 SMNVEV (reference sequence). The CDR3 totals 14 residues. The CDR3 region is CASSPMGGGNTIYF.

The chain links TRBV10-3 to TRBJ1-3; lacking DNA, the TRBD1 call made by TCRdb goes unchecked. The CDR3 sequence is 16 residues long. The germline V gene has CDR1 ENHRY and CDR2 SYGVKD. The CDR3 loop reads CAISSDKASSGNTIYF.

J is TRBJ1-4 and V is TRBV7-2. The CDR3 runs 14 residues. Germline values: CDR1 SGHTA, CDR2 FQGNSA. CDR3: CASSLKGTNEKLFF.

The chain employs TRBV20-1 and TRBJ2-7. The CDR3 extends over 15 amino acids. From germline, CDR1 is DFQATT and CDR2 SNEGSKA (reference sequence). CDR3 in amino acids: CSARDRRQGLHEQYF.

This sequence joins TRBV2 and TRBJ1-1. Germline V CDR1 and CDR2: SNHLY, FYNNEI. The CDR3 runs to 15 residues. CDR3 amino acids: CASSDPLGGSTEAFF. The variable domain in full, with the rest retrieved from reference TRBV2 and TRBJ1-1, is EPEVTQTPSHQVTQMGQEVILRCVPISNHLYFYWYRQILGQKVEFLVSFYNNEISEKSEIFDDQFSVERPDGSNFTLKIRSTKLEDSAMYFCASSDPLGGSTEAFFGQGTRLTVV.

This rearrangement joins TRBV19 to TRBJ1-5. CDR1 and CDR2 from the germline V gene are LNHDA and SQIVND (reference sequence). This CDR3 region has 15 residues. The CDR3 protein is CASSMFGETNQPQHF.

The chain joins TRBV29-1 to TRBJ2-3. CDR3 length: 14 residues. Germline assignment: CDR1 SQVTM and CDR2 ANQGSEA. The CDR3 sequence is CSVDLSPSTDTQYF.

V usage is TRBV10-3 and J usage is TRBJ1-5. The CDR3 runs to 13 residues. Germline V gene sequence: CDR1 ENHRY, CDR2 SYGVKD. CDR3: CAISEGRDQPQHF.

The V gene is TRBV7-2, the J gene TRBJ1-2; TCRdb names TRBD1, which stays unverified in the absence of DNA. The V gene's germline CDR1 is SGHTA and CDR2 FQGNSA. The CDR3 contains 14 residues. CDR3 in amino acids: CASSTTGGLDGYTF.

V usage is TRBV28 and J usage is TRBJ1-5; TCRdb selects TRBD1, and the lack of DNA leaves this call unchecked. Germline assignment: CDR1 MDHEN and CDR2 SYDVKM. The CDR3 is 14 amino acids. CDR3 loop: CASRRDRAVQPQHF.